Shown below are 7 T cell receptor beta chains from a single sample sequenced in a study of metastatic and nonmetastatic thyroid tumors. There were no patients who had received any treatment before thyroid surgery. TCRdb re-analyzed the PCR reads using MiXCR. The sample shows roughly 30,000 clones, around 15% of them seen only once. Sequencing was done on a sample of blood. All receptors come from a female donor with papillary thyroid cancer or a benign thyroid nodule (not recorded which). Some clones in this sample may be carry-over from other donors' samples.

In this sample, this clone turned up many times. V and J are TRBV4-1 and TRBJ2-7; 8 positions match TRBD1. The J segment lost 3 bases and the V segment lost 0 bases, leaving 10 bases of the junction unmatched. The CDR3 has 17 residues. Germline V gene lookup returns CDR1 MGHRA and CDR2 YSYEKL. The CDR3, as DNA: TGCGCCAGCAGCCAAGATTCCTGGGGGACAGGAGACTACGAGCAGTACTTC. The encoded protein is CASSQDSWGTGDYEQYF.

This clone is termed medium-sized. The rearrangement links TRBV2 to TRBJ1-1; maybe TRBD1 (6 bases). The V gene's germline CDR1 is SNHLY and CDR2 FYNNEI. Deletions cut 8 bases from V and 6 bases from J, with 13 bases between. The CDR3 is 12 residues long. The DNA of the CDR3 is TGTGCCAGCCTTAGTGAGGGGGCTGAAGCTTTCTTT. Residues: CASLSEGAEAFF.

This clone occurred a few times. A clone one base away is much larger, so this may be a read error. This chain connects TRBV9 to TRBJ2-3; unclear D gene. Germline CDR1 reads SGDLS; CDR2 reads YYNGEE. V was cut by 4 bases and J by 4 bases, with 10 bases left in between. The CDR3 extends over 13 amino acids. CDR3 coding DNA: TGTGCCAGCAGCCCACCGAGCGCAGATACGCAGTATTTT. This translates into CASSPPSADTQYF. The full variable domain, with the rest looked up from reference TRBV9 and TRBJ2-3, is DSGVTQTPKHLITATGQRVTLRCSPRSGDLSVYWYQQSLDQGLQFLIQYYNGEERAKGNILERFSAQQFPDLHSELNLSSLELGDSALYFCASSPPSADTQYFGPGTRLTVL.

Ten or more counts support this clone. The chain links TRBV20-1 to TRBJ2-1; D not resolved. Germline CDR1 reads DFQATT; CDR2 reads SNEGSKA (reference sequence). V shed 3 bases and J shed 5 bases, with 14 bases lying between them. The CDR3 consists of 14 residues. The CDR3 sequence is CSASGLDIHNEQFF. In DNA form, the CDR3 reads TGCAGTGCTAGTGGTCTAGATATTCACAATGAGCAGTTCTTC.

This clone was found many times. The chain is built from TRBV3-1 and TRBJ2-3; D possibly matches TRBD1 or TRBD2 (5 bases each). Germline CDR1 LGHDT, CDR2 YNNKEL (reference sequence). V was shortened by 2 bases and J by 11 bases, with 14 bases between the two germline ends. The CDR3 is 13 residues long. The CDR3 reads CASSQSGPLMQYF. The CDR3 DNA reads TGTGCCAGCAGCCAATCGGGACCCTTAATGCAGTATTTT.

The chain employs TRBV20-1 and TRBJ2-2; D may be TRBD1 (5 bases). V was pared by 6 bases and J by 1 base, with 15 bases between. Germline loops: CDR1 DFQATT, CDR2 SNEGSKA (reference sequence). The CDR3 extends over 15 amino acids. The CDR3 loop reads CSAPMQGVNTGELFF. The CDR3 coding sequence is TGCAGTGCCCCTATGCAGGGTGTGAACACCGGGGAGCTGTTTTTT.

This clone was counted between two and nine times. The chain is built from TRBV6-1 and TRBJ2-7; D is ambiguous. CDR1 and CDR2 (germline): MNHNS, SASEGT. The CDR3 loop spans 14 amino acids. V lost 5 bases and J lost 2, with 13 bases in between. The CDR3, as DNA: TGTGCCAGCAGTAAAACGCTAAGCCCCTACGAGCAGTACTTC. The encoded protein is CASSKTLSPYEQYF.